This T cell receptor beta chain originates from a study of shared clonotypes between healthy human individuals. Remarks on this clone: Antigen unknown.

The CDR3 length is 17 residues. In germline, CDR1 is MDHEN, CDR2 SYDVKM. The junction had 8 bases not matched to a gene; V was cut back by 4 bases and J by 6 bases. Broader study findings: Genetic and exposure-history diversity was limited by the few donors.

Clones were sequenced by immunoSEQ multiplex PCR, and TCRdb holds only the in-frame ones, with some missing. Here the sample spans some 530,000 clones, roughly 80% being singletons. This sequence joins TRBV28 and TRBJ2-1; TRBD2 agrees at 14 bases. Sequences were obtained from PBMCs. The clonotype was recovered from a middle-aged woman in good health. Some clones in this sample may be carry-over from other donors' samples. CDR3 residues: CASSSGTSGSIVNEQFF. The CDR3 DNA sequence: TGTGCCAGCAGTTCCGGGACTAGCGGGAGTATAGTCAATGAGCAGTTCTTC.